This TCR beta chain derives from a study of early T cells in non-severe SARS-CoV-2 infection. One entry per CDR3 protein, called by TCRdb with MiXCR from the 5' RACE reads. The sample comprises about 76,000 distinct CDR3 sequences, about 11% of which are singletons, and about 4.4% rests with the top ten. This CDR3 region has 16 residues. CDR1 SGDLS and CDR2 YYNGEE come from the germline V gene. With 4 bases removed from V and 3 bases from J, the gap between germline ends came to 18 bases. Material for sequencing was whole blood. The source is an adult who was a healthcare worker with PCR-confirmed SARS-CoV-2 infection or an uninfected control (not recorded which). This rearrangement joins TRBV9 to TRBJ2-3; no reliable D call. Here the CDR3 DNA reads TGTGCCAGCAGCCAAGACGGTGCGACGTGGACAGATACGCAGTATTTT. It encodes CASSQDGATWTDTQYF.